Following are 26 T cell receptor beta chains from one sample sequenced in a study of cytomegalovirus exposure and HLA in healthy donors (TCRdb year 2017). The library relied on the immunoSEQ multiplex PCR assay. For the multiplex PCR, a mixture combining 60 forward primers for TCR Vbeta segments and 13 reverse primers for TCR Jbeta segments was used. In its TCRdb copy, this immuneACCESS table keeps in-frame sequences only and misses some clones. Where compared with another copy, unresolved V genes explain less than half of these, and the others have no known cause. Counted in this sample were roughly 45,000 clones; roughly half of them appeared once. The ten top clones hold approximately 5.6% of the sample. Material for sequencing was PBMCs. These receptors were taken from a man aged 55-75 years in good health and CMV-seronegative.

V gene TRBV7-2 combines with J gene TRBJ2-7; a weak D match, TRBD1 (6 bases). V shed 4 bases and J shed 4 bases, with 8 bases lying between them. Germline CDR1 reads SGHTA; CDR2 reads FQGNSA. The CDR3 length is 12 residues. CDR3: CASSSQGYEQYF. For the CDR3, the DNA is TGTGCCAGCAGCTCCCAGGGGTACGAGCAGTACTTC.

The chain carries TRBV7-9 and TRBJ2-5; D unresolved. V lost 3 bases and J lost 1, with 9 bases in between. This CDR3 is built from 14 residues. Germline values: CDR1 SEHNR, CDR2 FQNEAQ (reference sequence). This CDR3 is CASSLAEFQETQYF. The CDR3 DNA follows: TGTGCCAGCAGCTTGGCGGAATTCCAAGAGACCCAGTACTTC. Based on the CDR3 plus reference TRBV7-9 and TRBJ2-5, the full variable domain is DTGVSQNPRHKITKRGQNVTFRCDPISEHNRLYWYRQTLGQGPEFLTYFQNEAQLEKSRLLSDRFSAERPKGSFSTLEIQRTEQGDSAMYLCASSLAEFQETQYFGPGTRLLVL.

In its sample, this clone ranks as medium-sized (0.01 to 0.1%). The chain carries TRBV5-1 and TRBJ1-4; D possibly corresponds to TRBD1 (6 bases). Germline V gene lookup returns CDR1 SGHRS and CDR2 YFSETQ. The CDR3 runs 14 residues. Trimming cost V 1 base and J 6 bases, with 10 bases left between them. CDR3: CASSLQPGDEKLFF. The CDR3 DNA sequence: TGCGCCAGCAGCTTGCAGCCAGGGGATGAAAAACTGTTTTTT.

CDR3 sequence reads: CASESGDPTYEQYF. The CDR3 nucleotides are TGTGCCAGTGAATCAGGTGACCCTACCTACGAGCAGTACTTC. This chain connects TRBV6-5 to TRBJ2-7; D remains ambiguous. The CDR3 length is 14 residues. Trimming took off 9 bases at V and 2 bases at J, with 17 bases between the two ends. The germline V gene encodes CDR1 MNHEY and CDR2 SVGAGI.

The chain carries TRBV5-1 and TRBJ2-7; 9 nucleotides match TRBD2. The germline V gene encodes CDR1 SGHRS and CDR2 YFSETQ. V lost 0 bases and J lost 7; bases outside the gene matches: 8. The CDR3 spans 15 residues. CDR3 sequence: CASSLESSGTGEQYF. The CDR3 nucleotides read TGCGCCAGCAGCTTGGAATCTAGCGGGACGGGAGAGCAGTACTTC.

The gene calls are TRBV6-6 and TRBJ2-1; the match to TRBD2 covers 10 bases. This CDR3 comprises 14 residues. After removal of 11 bases from V and 2 bases from J, the junction contained 6 bases not matched to a gene. CDR1 is MNHNY and CDR2 is SVGAGI in the germline V gene (reference sequence). This CDR3 is CASNLAGAYNEQFF. The DNA for the CDR3 is TGTGCCTCTAACCTAGCGGGGGCCTACAATGAGCAGTTCTTC.

The chain employs TRBV10-2 and TRBJ1-2, with TRBD1 matching 10 bases. The trim removed 3 bases at V and 8 bases at J, leaving 9 bases unmatched. The CDR3 is made up of 15 amino acids. Germline V CDR1 and CDR2: WSHSY, SAAADI. CDR3 in amino acids: CASSEDLTGGKGYTF. The CDR3 coding sequence is TGCGCCAGCAGTGAAGACTTGACAGGGGGCAAAGGCTACACCTTC.

This clone showed up just a few times. Within the sample, other DNA sequences also encode this same CDR3. This chain links TRBV5-1 with TRBJ1-3; D is ambiguous. Germline V lookup: CDR1 SGHRS, CDR2 YFSETQ. The germline V and J ends were trimmed by 4 bases and 0 bases, with 8 bases remaining between them. The CDR3 spans 14 residues. DNA for the CDR3: TGCGCCAGCAGCCCTGTTAGCTCTGGAAACACCATATATTTT. Residues: CASSPVSSGNTIYF.

The chain recombines TRBV19 with TRBJ1-2; D unresolved. V lost 3 bases and J lost 10, with 9 bases in between. This CDR3 spans 11 amino acids. Germline values: CDR1 LNHDA, CDR2 SQIVND (reference sequence). The CDR3 region has the DNA TGTGCCAGTAGTATTGGACGGGACTACACCTTC. Amino acid sequence: CASSIGRDYTF.

This clone was found a few times. V gene TRBV30 combines with J gene TRBJ2-5; a possible D gene is TRBD1 (5 bases). The CDR3 sequence is 15 residues long. Trimming pared 3 bases from V and 5 bases from J, leaving 19 bases between. The germline gives CDR1 GTSNPN, CDR2 SVGIG (reference sequence). CDR3 sequence (DNA): TGTGCCTGGAGGACTTCCGGGCAGGGAACCGAGACCCAGTACTTC. Protein product: CAWRTSGQGTETQYF.

This clone was observed a few times. This chain uses TRBV19 with TRBJ1-2; maybe TRBD1 (6 bases). Trimming left V 1 base short and J 3 bases short, with 9 bases between. There are 14 residues in the CDR3. Germline-derived CDR1 and CDR2 are LNHDA and SQIVND (reference sequence). Here the CDR3 DNA reads TGTGCCAGTAGTATAGGTGGGGGCGACTATGGCTACACCTTC. The encoded protein is CASSIGGGDYGYTF.

In its sample, this clone was seen a few times. The chain couples TRBV9 to TRBJ1-2; D unresolved. Germline assignment: CDR1 SGDLS and CDR2 YYNGEE. V was cut by 7 bases and J by 8 bases, with 27 bases left in between. The CDR3 totals 16 residues. The CDR3 protein is CASYRPSYRGGKGYTF. The CDR3, as DNA: TGTGCCAGCTACCGGCCCTCCTACCGGGGAGGAAAGGGCTACACCTTC. Drawing the rest from reference TRBV9 and TRBJ1-2, the complete variable domain is DSGVTQTPKHLITATGQRVTLRCSPRSGDLSVYWYQQSLDQGLQFLIQYYNGEERAKGNILERFSAQQFPDLHSELNLSSLELGDSALYFCASYRPSYRGGKGYTFGSGTRLTVV.

The sample holds a few counts of this clone. The rearrangement uses TRBV19 and TRBJ2-5; D possibly corresponds to TRBD2 (6 bases). V was trimmed by 6 bases and J by 5 bases, leaving 16 bases between them. Germline-derived CDR1 and CDR2 are LNHDA and SQIVND (reference sequence). The CDR3 runs to 14 residues. CDR3 loop: CASRRAGFGETQYF. CDR3 sequence (DNA): TGTGCCAGTAGAAGGGCGGGATTTGGGGAGACCCAGTACTTC.

V and J are TRBV30 and TRBJ1-5; a weak D match, TRBD1 (6 bases). V shed 2 bases and J shed 2 bases, with 7 bases lying between them. The CDR3 is 13 residues long. Germline CDR1 reads GTSNPN; CDR2 reads SVGIG (reference sequence). CDR3 nucleotides: TGTGCCTGGAGTCGGACAGGCAATCAGCCCCAGCATTTT. Protein: CAWSRTGNQPQHF.

This sequence joins TRBV7-8 and TRBJ2-3; 8 bases fit TRBD1. Germline V gives CDR1 SGHVS, CDR2 FQNEAQ. CDR3 length: 15 amino acids. Trimming took 5 bases from V and 0 from J; bases not matched to a gene: 4. CDR3 region: CASSVSGGSTDTQYF. In DNA form, the CDR3 reads TGTGCCAGCAGCGTTTCAGGGGGCAGCACAGATACGCAGTATTTT.

There are a few counts of this clone. V is TRBV18 and J is TRBJ1-4; unclear D gene. Trimming left V 0 bases short and J 8 bases short, with 7 bases between. The CDR3 consists of 13 residues. Germline CDR1 and CDR2: KGHSH and LQKENI. As DNA, the CDR3 is TGTGCCAGCTCACCACCGCTGAGGGAAAAACTGTTTTTT. Its translation is CASSPPLREKLFF.

This chain joins TRBV5-1 and TRBJ1-6; 8 nucleotides agree with TRBD1. CDR3 size: 14 residues. V lost 1 base, J lost 8 bases, and 2 bases stayed unmatched. The V gene's germline CDR1 is SGHRS and CDR2 YFSETQ. CDR3: CASSLQQGDSPLHF. The CDR3 coding sequence is TGCGCCAGCAGCTTGCAACAGGGGGATTCACCCCTCCACTTT. The full variable domain, completed using reference TRBV5-1 and TRBJ1-6, is KAGVTQTPRYLIKTRGQQVTLSCSPISGHRSVSWYQQTPGQGLQFLFEYFSETQRNKGNFPGRFSGRQFSNSRSEMNVSTLELGDSALYLCASSLQQGDSPLHFGNGTRLTVT.

The gene calls are TRBV9 and TRBJ1-2; D is possibly TRBD1 (5 bases). Trimming shortened V by 10 bases and J by 1 base, and 14 bases separated the two germline ends. The germline CDR1 and CDR2 sequences are SGDLS and YYNGEE. The CDR3 contains 13 residues. The CDR3 bases are TGTGCCCCGGACACAGCTCATAACTATGGCTACACCTTC. This gives the protein CAPDTAHNYGYTF.

This clone was seen a handful of times. The chain employs TRBV9 and TRBJ1-4, with 9 bases that match TRBD1. J gave up 5 bases and V 4 bases, and 9 bases lay outside the gene matches. The CDR3 extends over 16 amino acids. CDR1 and CDR2 from the germline V gene are SGDLS and YYNGEE. CDR3 bases: TGTGCCAGCAGCTTCCACCCGGGACAGGGAAATGAAAAACTGTTTTTT. It is translated as CASSFHPGQGNEKLFF.

V usage is TRBV11-3 and J usage is TRBJ2-1; 14 nucleotides match TRBD2. The CDR3 consists of 15 residues. Per the germline V gene, CDR1 is SGHNT and CDR2 is YENEEA. J gave up 8 bases and V 4 bases, and 4 bases lay outside the gene matches. The CDR3 region is CASSSGLAGDHEQFF. The CDR3 DNA reads as TGTGCCAGCAGCTCGGGACTAGCGGGAGACCATGAGCAGTTCTTC.

The chain couples TRBV30 to TRBJ1-2, with a possible D match to TRBD1 (5 bases). CDR3 size: 14 residues. V was shortened by 7 bases and J by 6 bases, with 21 bases between the two germline ends. Per the germline V gene, CDR1 is GTSNPN and CDR2 is SVGIG (reference sequence). CDR3 residues: CASQSLQGGHGYTF. For the CDR3, the DNA is TGTGCCTCTCAATCTCTTCAGGGAGGGCATGGCTACACCTTC. The whole variable domain, filled in from reference TRBV30 and TRBJ1-2, reads SQTIHQWPATLVQPVGSPLSLECTVEGTSNPNLYWYRQAAGRGLQLLFYSVGIGQISSEVPQNLSASRPQDRQFILSSKKLLLSDSGFYLCASQSLQGGHGYTFGSGTRLTVV.

This clone has more than one count but fewer than ten. This sequence joins TRBV6-6 and TRBJ2-2; no reliable D call. Germline CDR1 and CDR2: MNHNY and SVGAGI (reference sequence). This CDR3 has 12 amino acids. V was trimmed by 4 bases and J by 6 bases, leaving 6 bases between them. In DNA, the CDR3 is TGTGCCAGCAGTTTATATCCCGGGGAGCTGTTTTTT. Residues: CASSLYPGELFF.

This clone is a singleton in its sample. V gene TRBV5-6 combines with J gene TRBJ1-1; 8 bases match TRBD1. The germline V gene encodes CDR1 SGHDT and CDR2 YYEEEE. The CDR3 length is 15 residues. V gave up 2 bases and J gave up 1 base; unmatched junction bases: 4. The CDR3 nucleotides read TGTGCCAGCAGCTTCTGGACAGGGAAGAACACTGAAGCTTTCTTT. It specifies CASSFWTGKNTEAFF.

J is TRBJ2-1 and V is TRBV5-4; 9 nucleotides match TRBD1. With V trimmed by 4 bases and J by 8 bases, 7 bases remained unmatched. Germline CDR1 reads SGHNT; CDR2 reads YYREEE (reference sequence). This CDR3 comprises 14 residues. The CDR3 region is CASSREQGAHEQFF. Here the CDR3 DNA reads TGTGCCAGCAGCCGAGAACAGGGGGCCCATGAGCAGTTCTTC.

CDR3 sequence (DNA): TGCGCCAGCAGTGATCACAGGGGGTTTTTCTACGAGCAGTACTTC. This codes for CASSDHRGFFYEQYF. The J gene is TRBJ2-7, the V gene TRBV10-1; TRBD1 matches at 8 bases. Germline trimming cut 3 bases from V and 3 bases from J; bases unmatched to any gene: 7. Germline CDR1 reads WNHNN; CDR2 reads SYGVQD (reference sequence). CDR3 length: 15 residues.

This clone was counted a single time. The J gene is TRBJ1-4, the V gene TRBV2; D is unclear. The CDR3 loop spans 16 amino acids. Trimming removed 4 bases at V and 0 bases at J, with 12 bases between. Looked up from germline, CDR1 is SNHLY and CDR2 is FYNNEI. The CDR3 sequence: CASSGFAQPTNEKLFF. The CDR3 DNA follows: TGTGCCAGCAGTGGGTTCGCGCAACCAACTAATGAAAAACTGTTTTTT.